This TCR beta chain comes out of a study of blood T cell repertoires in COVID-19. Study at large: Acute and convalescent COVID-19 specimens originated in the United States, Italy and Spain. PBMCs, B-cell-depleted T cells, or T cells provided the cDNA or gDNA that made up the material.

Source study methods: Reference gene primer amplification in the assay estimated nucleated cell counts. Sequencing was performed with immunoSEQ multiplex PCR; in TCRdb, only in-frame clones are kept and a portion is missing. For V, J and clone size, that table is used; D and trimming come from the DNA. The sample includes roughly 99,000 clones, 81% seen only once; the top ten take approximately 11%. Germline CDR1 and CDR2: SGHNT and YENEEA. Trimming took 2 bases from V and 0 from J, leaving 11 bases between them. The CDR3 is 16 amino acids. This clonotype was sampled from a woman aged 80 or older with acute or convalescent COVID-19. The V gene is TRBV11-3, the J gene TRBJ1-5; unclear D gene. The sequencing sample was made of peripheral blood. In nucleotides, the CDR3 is TGTGCCAGCAGCTTATTCGGAGTTGTTAGCAATCAGCCCCAGCATTTT. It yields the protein CASSLFGVVSNQPQHF.